The rows below give T cell receptor beta chains drawn from one sample of a study of CD8 T cells in ankylosing spondylitis. TCRdb analysed the 5' RACE reads with MiXCR anew, one entry per CDR3 protein. The table has 100,000 to 150,000 distinct CDR3 sequences, 7% seen once. Specimen: blood, either unsorted or a sorted T cell fraction (not recorded which). Receptors were obtained from a male donor with ankylosing spondylitis or in good health (not recorded which). Each CDR3 is given with its conserved first and last residue. Each record gives: V gene, clone size, J gene, D gene, CDR3 DNA, CDR3 protein. A D gene is named only where the DNA matches it firmly. Size tells how often a clone was seen (once, few, many) or the class of an expanded clone, and some rows leave it out.

TRBV7-9	.	TRBJ1-5	.	TGTGCCAGTGGCCCGGGATCAGACAATCAGCCCCAGCATTTT	CASGPGSDNQPQHF
TRBV12-3/TRBV12-4	many	TRBJ2-1	.	TGTGCCAGCAGTTTCGGACACCGTGAGCAGTTCTTC	CASSFGHREQFF
TRBV20-1	many	TRBJ1-1	TRBD1	TGCAGTGCCGGAAGGACAGGGGCGATGAACACTGAAGCTTTCTTT	CSAGRTGAMNTEAFF
TRBV7-2	many	TRBJ2-3	TRBD1	TGTGCCAGCAGCCGAGAGGGACAGTTCACAGATACGCAGTATTTT	CASSREGQFTDTQYF
TRBV20-1	few	TRBJ2-1	TRBD2	TGCAGTGCTGGGGGACTAGCGTACTCCTACAATGAGCAGTTCTTC	CSAGGLAYSYNEQFF
TRBV20-1	many	TRBJ2-7	TRBD1	TGCAGTGCTAGACCCCTTAACTCAGGGGGCTCCGAGCAGTACTTC	CSARPLNSGGSEQYF
TRBV12-3/TRBV12-4	many	TRBJ2-1	.	TGTGCCAGCACCCTAGGGGGACCGGGCTACAATGAGCAGTTCTTC	CASTLGGPGYNEQFF
TRBV12-3/TRBV12-4	many	TRBJ1-5	.	TGTGCCAGCAGCCCTGACGGACAGCCCCAGCATTTT	CASSPDGQPQHF
TRBV6-2/TRBV6-3	.	TRBJ1-5	TRBD1	TGTGCCAGCAGCCAGGGGGTCGGTCAGCCCCAGCATTTT	CASSQGVGQPQHF
TRBV5-1	.	TRBJ2-1	TRBD1	TGCGCCAGCAGCTTGCAGGGGGCTAGCTCCTACAATGAGCAGTTCTTC	CASSLQGASSYNEQFF
TRBV5-1	.	TRBJ2-3	.	TGCGCCAGCAGCTTGGAGGTCGCTAGCCCAAGCACAGATACGCAGTATTTT	CASSLEVASPSTDTQYF
TRBV6-6	many	TRBJ2-3	.	TGTGCCAGTCAAACGACAGATACGCAGTATTTT	CASQTTDTQYF
TRBV5-8	many	TRBJ1-1	TRBD1	TGTGCCAGCAGCCGCAGACAGGGTTCTGGCACTGAAGCTTTCTTT	CASSRRQGSGTEAFF
TRBV10-3	many	TRBJ2-5	.	TGTGCCATCAGCGAAGGCCTCCAAGAGACCCAGTACTTC	CAISEGLQETQYF
TRBV3-1	many	TRBJ1-1	.	TGTGCCAGCAGCCAAGTATTAGGGACTGAAGCTTTCTTT	CASSQVLGTEAFF
TRBV7-3	.	TRBJ1-3	.	TGTGCCAGCAGCTTCCCAGGTCAAAAAGAGGGAAACACCATATATTTT	CASSFPGQKEGNTIYF
TRBV5-6	many	TRBJ2-1	TRBD1	TGTGCCAGCAGCTCCAACCGGGACAGGGATGGTGAGCAGTTCTTC	CASSSNRDRDGEQFF
TRBV10-3	many	TRBJ1-1	.	TGTGCCATCAGTGCACACGGGAACACTGAAGCTTTCTTT	CAISAHGNTEAFF
TRBV7-8	.	TRBJ2-2	.	TGTGCCAGCAGCTTCCGGGACTTAGGGAACACCGGGGAGCTGTTTTTT	CASSFRDLGNTGELFF
TRBV7-2	many	TRBJ2-7	TRBD1	TGTGCCAGCAGCTTATCTGGGACAGGGTCCTACGAGCAGTACTTC	CASSLSGTGSYEQYF
TRBV5-1	many	TRBJ2-7	.	TGCGCCAGCAGCTTGCCAGGGTACGAGCAGTACTTC	CASSLPGYEQYF
TRBV20-1	many	TRBJ2-5	TRBD2	TGCAGTGCTAGTGAGCGGGAGGGTCAAGAGACCCAGTACTTC	CSASEREGQETQYF
TRBV7-8	once	TRBJ1-2	TRBD1	TGTGCCAGCAGCCCAGGGACAGGGAGGGGCTACACCTTC	CASSPGTGRGYTF
TRBV7-8	many	TRBJ2-7	.	TGTGCCAGCAGACCTCCTGGGGCCTCAGGCGCCTACGAGCAGTACTTC	CASRPPGASGAYEQYF
TRBV5-1	many	TRBJ2-7	.	TGCGCCAGCAGCACCACTCCCCTTGGTAGCTACTACGAGCAGTACTTC	CASSTTPLGSYYEQYF
TRBV18	few	TRBJ2-7	TRBD1	TGTGCCAGCTCACCAATGGACAGGGAGGCCGAGCAGTACTTC	CASSPMDREAEQYF
TRBV5-1	many	TRBJ2-3	TRBD2	TGCGCCAGCAGCGCCCGGACTAGCGGTGAGGATACGCAGTATTTT	CASSARTSGEDTQYF
TRBV18	.	TRBJ2-2	.	TGTGCCAGCTCACCGGGCCCCCACTCAAACACCGGGGAGCTGTTTTTT	CASSPGPHSNTGELFF
TRBV7-9	many	TRBJ1-4	.	TGTGCCAGCAGCTTCAAGGCGCGGGGGGGTCCGGGAGAAAAACTGTTTTTT	CASSFKARGGPGEKLFF
TRBV29-1	many	TRBJ1-1	.	TGCAGCGTTGAAGCAGGGATGAACACTGAAGCTTTCTTT	CSVEAGMNTEAFF
TRBV7-9	many	TRBJ2-1	TRBD2	TGTGCCAGCAGCTTAGCGCCTAGCGGGACGATCAATGAGCAGTTCTTC	CASSLAPSGTINEQFF
TRBV5-1	many	TRBJ1-1	.	TGCGCCAGCAGCTTGGGACCCGCTGAAGCTTTCTTT	CASSLGPAEAFF
TRBV12-3/TRBV12-4	.	TRBJ2-7	.	TGTGCCAGCAGTTTCTTACCGGGTTCCTACGAGCAGAACTTC	CASSFLPGSYEQNF
TRBV9	many	TRBJ2-3	TRBD2	TGTGCCAGCAGCGTAGATGGCGGGAGAGACGGTACGCAGTATTTT	CASSVDGGRDGTQYF
TRBV5-1	many	TRBJ1-3	.	TGCGCCAGCAGCTTGGATGGGGGATCTGGAAACACCATATATTTT	CASSLDGGSGNTIYF
TRBV5-1	many	TRBJ2-6	.	TGCGCCAGCACCCACCAAGGGGGAAAGGGGGCCAACGTCCTGACTTTC	CASTHQGGKGANVLTF
TRBV7-9	many	TRBJ1-1	.	TGTGCCAGCAGCTTAAGTGGGACCGAAGCTTTCTTT	CASSLSGTEAFF
TRBV18	many	TRBJ1-4	.	TGTGCCAGCTCATCCCGACAGGTCGGAGAAAAACTGTTTTTT	CASSSRQVGEKLFF
TRBV28	many	TRBJ2-4	TRBD2	TGTGCCAGCAGTGCCGGGAGGGCCAAAAACATTCAGTACTTC	CASSAGRAKNIQYF
TRBV11-2	many	TRBJ2-3	TRBD1	TGTGCCAGCAGCCGAAGTTCACAGGGGGCATCGGATACGCAGTATTTT	CASSRSSQGASDTQYF
TRBV5-6	many	TRBJ1-1	.	TGTGCCAGCAGCGCCGGCAGGAACACTGAAGCTTTCTTT	CASSAGRNTEAFF
TRBV12-3/TRBV12-4	many	TRBJ1-6	.	TGTGCCAGCAGCGGATGGAATAATTCACCCCTCCACTTT	CASSGWNNSPLHF
TRBV10-2	many	TRBJ2-3	TRBD2	TGCGCCAGCAGAGCGGGGGCGGATACGCAGTATTTT	CASRAGADTQYF
TRBV9	many	TRBJ1-5	.	TGTGCCAGCAGCGTAGACGCAGGGGACTATCAGCCCCAGCATTTT	CASSVDAGDYQPQHF
TRBV7-8	many	TRBJ1-1	TRBD1	TGTGCCAGCAGCTTGAGACCCCGGGACAGGGTACCGAACACTGAAGCTTTCTTT	CASSLRPRDRVPNTEAFF
TRBV7-9	many	TRBJ2-7	TRBD1	TGTGCCAGCAGCCTAAGACAGGGGATTAACGAGCAGTACTTC	CASSLRQGINEQYF
TRBV11-2	many	TRBJ1-6	.	TGTGCCAGCAGGGGGAATTCACCCCTCCACTTT	CASRGNSPLHF
TRBV7-3	many	TRBJ2-6	TRBD1	TGTGCCAGCAGCTTAATGGGATTGGGACAGACCTCTGGGGCCAACGTCCTGACTTTC	CASSLMGLGQTSGANVLTF
TRBV5-1	many	TRBJ2-5	TRBD2	TGCGCCAGCAGCAAACAGACCGGGACTAGCACAGAGACCCAGTACTTC	CASSKQTGTSTETQYF
TRBV7-2	many	TRBJ2-1	.	TGTGCCAGCAGCTTAGAGGCGGGGTGGGATGAGCAGTTCTTC	CASSLEAGWDEQFF
TRBV18	many	TRBJ2-7	.	TGTGCCAGCTCCGAAAGCGGAACGGTCGGGCAGTACTTC	CASSESGTVGQYF
TRBV20-1	many	TRBJ2-1	TRBD2	TGCAGTGCGGCCCCCCTGCAGCTAGCGGGCATATACAATGAGCAGTTCTTC	CSAAPLQLAGIYNEQFF
TRBV5-1	many	TRBJ2-1	TRBD2	TGCGCCAGCAGCTTGCCAGGGACTAGCGGGGGGATGGAGCAGTTCTTC	CASSLPGTSGGMEQFF
TRBV27	many	TRBJ2-2	TRBD1	TGTGCCAGCAGTTTTACCGGGACAGGGTATACCGGGGAGCTGTTTTTT	CASSFTGTGYTGELFF
TRBV19	.	TRBJ2-1	.	TGTGCCAGTAGTATGGAGGGGACCTACTACAATGAGCAGTTCTTC	CASSMEGTYYNEQFF
TRBV5-5	many	TRBJ2-1	TRBD2	TGTGCCAGCAGCCTCAGCGGGGTCTACAATGAGCAGTTCTTC	CASSLSGVYNEQFF